The 27 T cell receptor beta chains below all came from one sample that was sequenced in a study of early T cells in non-severe SARS-CoV-2 infection. TCRdb called the 5' RACE reads again in MiXCR, with one record for every CDR3 protein. The sample lists 30,000 to 40,000 distinct CDR3 sequences; approximately 5.2% were seen once. The sample was whole blood. The receptors derive from an adult who was a healthcare worker with PCR-confirmed SARS-CoV-2 infection or an uninfected control (not recorded which).

The rearrangement links TRBV12-3 or TRBV12-4 to TRBJ1-4; D gene uncertain. This CDR3 spans 13 amino acids. Trimming removed 2 bases from V and 5 bases from J, with 6 bases in between. The CDR3 reads CASSLSENEKLFF. In DNA, the CDR3 is TGTGCCAGCAGTTTAAGTGAAAATGAAAAACTGTTTTTT.

This clonotype was seen more than once but under ten times. V gene TRBV12-3 or TRBV12-4 combines with J gene TRBJ2-3, with 10 bases fitting TRBD2. The CDR3 covers 18 residues. V shed 0 bases and J 0 bases; nucleotides not matched to a gene: 6. CDR3 protein: CASSLAQRGGFSTDTQYF. The CDR3 coding sequence is TGTGCCAGCAGTTTAGCCCAGCGGGGGGGTTTTAGCACAGATACGCAGTATTTT.

This clonotype has more than one count but fewer than ten. The V gene is TRBV24-1, the J gene TRBJ1-1; the D is unclear. This CDR3 region has 14 residues. Per the germline V gene, CDR1 is KGHDR and CDR2 is SFDVKD. V was shortened by 5 bases and J by 5 bases, with 14 bases between the two germline ends. The CDR3 DNA follows: TGTGCCACCAGTGCCAGCAGACCGGGAACTGAAGCTTTCTTT. Amino acids: CATSASRPGTEAFF.

Ten or more counts support this clonotype. A junction boundary mismatches the germline segment, possibly from a read error. The rearrangement joins TRBV2 to TRBJ1-1; D is unclear. Per the germline V gene, CDR1 is SNHLY and CDR2 is FYNNEI. CDR3 size: 14 residues. CDR3 amino acids: CASTERGILTEAFF. The CDR3 nucleotides are TGTGCCAGCACTGAACGGGGAATATTAACTGAAGCTTTCTTT.

This clonotype occurred many times. The rearrangement joins TRBV27 to TRBJ2-1, with TRBD2 identical over 7 bases. This CDR3 has 16 amino acids. With 5 bases clipped from V and 0 bases from J, the junction kept 7 bases outside the gene matches. Germline V CDR1 and CDR2: MNHEY, SMNVEV (reference sequence). CDR3 coding DNA: TGTGCCAGCAGTCGACTAGCCCAAAGCTCCTACAATGAGCAGTTCTTC. This codes for CASSRLAQSSYNEQFF.

Ten or more counts support this clonotype. The V and J genes are TRBV7-8 and TRBJ2-1; 7 positions match TRBD2. The V and J ends lost 2 bases and 4 bases, in that order; junction bases with no gene match: 5. CDR3 length: 15 residues. The germline V gene has CDR1 SGHVS and CDR2 FQNEAQ. The CDR3 is CASSLSGGKYNEQFF. The CDR3 DNA reads TGTGCCAGCAGCTTATCGGGAGGAAAGTACAATGAGCAGTTCTTC. Supplemented by reference TRBV7-8 and TRBJ2-1, the full variable domain reads GAGVSQSPRYKVAKRGQDVALRCDPISGHVSLFWYQQALGQGPEFLTYFQNEAQLDKSGLPSDRFFAERPEGSVSTLKIQRTQQEDSAVYLCASSLSGGKYNEQFFGPGTRLTVL.

This clonotype was detected many times. The chain couples TRBV7-6 to TRBJ2-2, with 8 bases fitting TRBD1. Germline lookup yields CDR1 SGHVS and CDR2 FNYEAQ. This CDR3 spans 14 amino acids. Trimming at V came to 5 bases and at J to 5 bases, leaving 4 bases not matched to a gene. The CDR3 protein is CASSGQGRTGELFF. In nucleotides, the CDR3 is TGTGCCAGCAGCGGACAGGGAAGGACCGGGGAGCTGTTTTTT. The full variable domain, in which reference TRBV7-6 and TRBJ2-2 provide the parts outside the CDR3, is GAGVSQSPRYKVTKRGQDVALRCDPISGHVSLYWYRQALGQGPEFLTYFNYEAQQDKSGLPNDRFSAERPEGSISTLTIQRTEQRDSAMYRCASSGQGRTGELFFGEGSRLTVL.

This clonotype was seen ten or more times. The CDR3 DNA follows: TGTGCCAGCAGCAGACTAGCGGGAGCCCTATACAATGAGCAGTTCTTC. It translates to CASSRLAGALYNEQFF. The chain combines TRBV6-1 with TRBJ2-1; the match to TRBD2 covers 12 bases. Trimming at V came to 6 bases and at J to 4 bases, leaving 7 bases not matched to a gene. This CDR3 is 16 amino acids long. Per germline, CDR1 MNHNS and CDR2 SASEGT.

The chain has TRBV13 and TRBJ2-7, with D possibly TRBD1 on 6 matching bases. The V gene lost 6 bases and the J gene lost 7 bases, with 19 bases spanning the gap. The germline gives CDR1 PRHDT, CDR2 FYEKMQ (reference sequence). CDR3 length: 14 residues. For the CDR3, the DNA is TGTGCCAGCAGATTAAGGACAGCCCCGGGGGAGCAGTACTTC. It yields the protein CASRLRTAPGEQYF. The complete variable domain, with remaining parts taken from reference TRBV13 and TRBJ2-7, reads AAGVIQSPRHLIKEKRETATLKCYPIPRHDTVYWYQQGPGQDPQFLISFYEKMQSDKGSIPDRFSAQQFSDYHSELNMSSLELGDSALYFCASRLRTAPGEQYFGPGTRLTVT.

Comment on this clonotype: This may stem from a read error, because a much larger clone lies one nucleotide away. This chain uses TRBV5-1 with TRBJ2-1; D call uncertain. The germline V gene has CDR1 SGHRS and CDR2 YFSETQ. The CDR3 covers 13 residues. The germline V and J ends were trimmed by 1 base and 5 bases, with 7 bases remaining between them. CDR3 in DNA: TGCGCCAGCAGCTTGACCGGGCACAATGAGCAGTTCTTC. Translated: CASSLTGHNEQFF.

Ten or more counts support this clonotype. The chain joins TRBV12-3 or TRBV12-4 to TRBJ2-3; 8 positions agree with TRBD2. The CDR3 spans 15 residues. The V and J ends lost 6 bases and 2 bases, in that order; junction bases with no gene match: 7. The DNA for the CDR3 is TGTGCCAGCAGGAGCTCGGGAGGGTCCACAGATACGCAGTATTTT. The encoded protein is CASRSSGGSTDTQYF.

The rearrangement links TRBV5-6 to TRBJ2-7; 7 bases are a match to TRBD2. The trim removed 7 bases at V and 1 base at J, leaving 8 bases unmatched. CDR3 length equals 14 residues. CDR1 is SGHDT and CDR2 is YYEEEE in the germline V gene. For the CDR3, the DNA is TGTGCCAGCCGGGAGGCGGGGCTTTCCTACGAGCAGTACGTC. The encoded protein is CASREAGLSYEQYV.

This clonotype was observed many times. The chain carries TRBV7-6 and TRBJ2-6; D is unresolved. Germline loops: CDR1 SGHVS, CDR2 FNYEAQ. The CDR3 is 17 residues long. The ends were cut back, 1 base at V and 0 bases at J, with 10 bases in the middle. The CDR3 reads CASSLVRQSSGANVLTF. CDR3 sequence (DNA): TGTGCCAGCAGCTTAGTCAGGCAAAGCTCTGGGGCCAACGTCCTGACTTTC.

In its sample, this clonotype was seen many times. J is TRBJ2-7 and V is TRBV29-1; the match to TRBD2 covers 8 bases. There are 13 residues in the CDR3. Germline assignment: CDR1 SQVTM and CDR2 ANQGSEA. With 4 bases clipped from V and 4 bases from J, the junction kept 6 bases outside the gene matches. The CDR3 nucleotides are TGCAGCGTTGGGGGACTAGAGTCTTACGAGCAGTACTTC. Encoded protein: CSVGGLESYEQYF.

This clonotype was seen at least ten times. The rearrangement uses TRBV5-1 and TRBJ2-2; 11 bases are a match to TRBD2. V trimming: 0 bases; J trimming: 7 bases; junction bases outside the gene matches: 5. This CDR3 region has 16 residues. Germline V gene lookup returns CDR1 SGHRS and CDR2 YFSETQ. The CDR3 nucleotides read TGCGCCAGCAGCTTGGGACTAGCGGGAATCGTCGGGGAGCTGTTTTTT. Amino acids: CASSLGLAGIVGELFF. The whole variable domain, remainder taken from reference TRBV5-1 and TRBJ2-2, is KAGVTQTPRYLIKTRGQQVTLSCSPISGHRSVSWYQQTPGQGLQFLFEYFSETQRNKGNFPGRFSGRQFSNSRSEMNVSTLELGDSALYLCASSLGLAGIVGELFFGEGSRLTVL.

This clonotype showed up many times. The chain couples TRBV12-3 or TRBV12-4 to TRBJ2-7, with a weak D call TRBD2 (5 bases). V lost 4 bases and J lost 6, with 10 bases in between. The CDR3 extends over 12 amino acids. The CDR3 loop reads CASSSGWGEQYV. As DNA, the CDR3 is TGTGCCAGCAGTTCGGGATGGGGCGAGCAGTACGTC.

This clonotype came up a few times. V is TRBV6-5 and J is TRBJ2-1, with a possible D match to TRBD1 (7 bases). CDR1 is MNHEY and CDR2 is SVGAGI in the germline V gene. The CDR3 runs 13 residues. Trimming shortened V by 10 bases and J by 3 bases, and 13 bases separated the two germline ends. The CDR3 sequence: CATRRGLYNEQFF. CDR3 nucleotides: TGTGCCACCCGGAGGGGGCTCTACAATGAGCAGTTCTTC.

Ten or more counts support this clonotype. The chain couples TRBV7-9 to TRBJ2-7, with a tentative D call TRBD2 (6 bases). Germline V gene sequence: CDR1 SEHNR, CDR2 FQNEAQ (reference sequence). V was shortened by 2 bases and J by 2 bases, with 10 bases between the two germline ends. The CDR3 totals 14 residues. This chain's CDR3 is CASSLLAGPYEQYV. As DNA, the CDR3 is TGTGCCAGCAGCTTACTGGCGGGGCCCTACGAGCAGTACGTC.

This clonotype has at least ten counts. The chain links TRBV11-2 to TRBJ2-7, with 13 bases matching TRBD2. The CDR3 is made up of 15 amino acids. CDR1 SGHAT and CDR2 FQNNGV come from the germline V gene. Losses at the gene ends were 5 bases for V and 7 bases for J; bases not matched to a gene: 8. CDR3 residues: CASSRGLAGADEQYF. In nucleotides, the CDR3 is TGTGCCAGCAGCCGAGGACTAGCGGGAGCTGATGAGCAGTACTTC.

The sample holds a few counts of this clonotype. This chain links TRBV7-8 with TRBJ2-7; no firm D call. Between the trimmed V and J ends, which lost 1 base and 2 bases, there was a span of 3 bases. CDR3 size: 12 residues. CDR1 SGHVS and CDR2 FQNEAQ come from the germline V gene. The CDR3 DNA sequence: TGTGCCAGCAGCTTAGGGGCCTACGAGCAGTACGTC. Its translation: CASSLGAYEQYV.

This clonotype was detected many times. V and J are TRBV5-1 and TRBJ1-4; tentatively, D is TRBD1 (5 bases). Looked up from germline, CDR1 is SGHRS and CDR2 is YFSETQ. The germline V and J ends were trimmed by 4 bases and 2 bases, with 6 bases remaining between them. CDR3 length: 13 residues. The CDR3 region is CASSKGTNEKLFF. The DNA for the CDR3 is TGCGCCAGCAGCAAGGGGACTAATGAAAAACTGTTTTTT.

The table lists this clonotype with many counts. The gene calls are TRBV6-5 and TRBJ2-7; unclear D gene. Trimming left V 4 bases short and J 0 bases short, with 7 bases between. This CDR3 has 13 amino acids. Germline V gives CDR1 MNHEY, CDR2 SVGAGI. The CDR3 coding sequence is TGTGCCAGCAGTTCGACTGTCTCCTACGAGCAGTACTTC. As protein: CASSSTVSYEQYF.

This clonotype has a count of ten or more. CDR3 sequence (DNA): TGTGCCTGGAGTGGGGGTAGCGGCACAGATACGCAGTATTTT. Translating gives CAWSGGSGTDTQYF. This sequence joins TRBV30 and TRBJ2-3, with a weak D call TRBD2 (5 bases). Germline V gene lookup returns CDR1 GTSNPN and CDR2 SVGIG (reference sequence). Trimming took 1 base from V and 1 from J, leaving 9 bases between them. CDR3 length: 14 amino acids.

The chain is built from TRBV14 and TRBJ2-7, with D uncertain. Germline values: CDR1 SGHDN, CDR2 FVKESK. The V end was cut by 1 base, the J end by 0 bases, with 19 bases between. The CDR3 is 18 amino acids. As DNA, the CDR3 is TGTGCCAGCAGCCAAGCAGGATTTAGGCGGTACAGCTCCTACGAGCAGTACGTC. Amino acids: CASSQAGFRRYSSYEQYV.

The gene calls are TRBV29-1 and TRBJ2-7; 7 bases are shared with TRBD1. The germline CDR1 and CDR2 sequences are SQVTM and ANQGSEA. V trimming: 5 bases; J trimming: 4 bases; junction bases outside the gene matches: 5. This CDR3 region has 12 residues. CDR3 in DNA: TGCAGCGTTTGGGACAGTGGATACGAGCAGTACGTC. It codes for CSVWDSGYEQYV.

The V and J genes are TRBV7-3 and TRBJ2-1; D not certain. The CDR3 consists of 14 residues. The V and J ends lost 2 bases and 6 bases respectively, with 11 bases between them. Germline CDR1 SGHTA, CDR2 FQGTGA. The CDR3 DNA follows: TGTGCCAGCAGCTTAGAGACTCGATCCAATGAGCAGTTCTTC. Its translation is CASSLETRSNEQFF.

This clonotype was seen many times. This chain links TRBV10-3 with TRBJ2-4; D remains ambiguous. CDR1 ENHRY and CDR2 SYGVKD come from the germline V gene. V was pared by 8 bases and J by 0 bases, with 8 bases between. The CDR3 consists of 13 residues. The CDR3 nucleotides are TGTGCCATCGCCCCAGAAGCCAAAAACATTCAGTACTTC. This sequence encodes CAIAPEAKNIQYF.